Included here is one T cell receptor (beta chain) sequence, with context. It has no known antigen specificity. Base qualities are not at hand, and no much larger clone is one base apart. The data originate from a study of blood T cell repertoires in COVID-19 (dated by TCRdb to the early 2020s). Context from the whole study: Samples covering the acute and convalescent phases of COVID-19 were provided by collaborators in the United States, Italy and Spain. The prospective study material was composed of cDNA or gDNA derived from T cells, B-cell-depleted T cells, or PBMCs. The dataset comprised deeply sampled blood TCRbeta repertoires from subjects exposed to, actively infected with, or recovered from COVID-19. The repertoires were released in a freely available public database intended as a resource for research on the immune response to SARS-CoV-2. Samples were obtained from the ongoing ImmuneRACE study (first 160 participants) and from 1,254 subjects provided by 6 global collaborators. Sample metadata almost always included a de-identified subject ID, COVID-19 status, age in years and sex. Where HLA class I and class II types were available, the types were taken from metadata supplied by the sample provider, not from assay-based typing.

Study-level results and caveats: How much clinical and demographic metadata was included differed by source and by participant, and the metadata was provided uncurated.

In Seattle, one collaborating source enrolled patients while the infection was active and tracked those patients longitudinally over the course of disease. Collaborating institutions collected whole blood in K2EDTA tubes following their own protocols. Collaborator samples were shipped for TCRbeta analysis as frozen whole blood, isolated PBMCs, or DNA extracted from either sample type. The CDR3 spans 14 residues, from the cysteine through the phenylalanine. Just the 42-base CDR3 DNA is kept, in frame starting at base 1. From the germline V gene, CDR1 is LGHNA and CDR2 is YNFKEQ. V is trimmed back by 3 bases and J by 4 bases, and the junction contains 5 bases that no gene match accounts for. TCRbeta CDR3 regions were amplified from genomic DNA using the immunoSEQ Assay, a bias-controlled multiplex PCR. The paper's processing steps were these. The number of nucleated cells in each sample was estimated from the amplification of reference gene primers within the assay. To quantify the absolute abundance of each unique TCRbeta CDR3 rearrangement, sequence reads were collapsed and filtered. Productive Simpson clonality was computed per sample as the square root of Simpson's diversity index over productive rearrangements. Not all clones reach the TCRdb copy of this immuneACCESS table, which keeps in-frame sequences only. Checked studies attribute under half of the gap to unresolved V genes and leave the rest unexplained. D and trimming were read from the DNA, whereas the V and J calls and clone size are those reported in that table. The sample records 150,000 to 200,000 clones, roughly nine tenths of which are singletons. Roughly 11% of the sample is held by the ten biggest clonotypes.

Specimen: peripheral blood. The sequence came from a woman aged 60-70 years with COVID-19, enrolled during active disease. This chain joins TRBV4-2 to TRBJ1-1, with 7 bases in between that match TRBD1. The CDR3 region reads CASSHTTGATEAFF. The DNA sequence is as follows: TGTGCCAGCAGCCACACTACAGGGGCCACTGAAGCTTTCTTT.